This paragraph covers one T cell receptor beta chain sequence. The antigen remains undetermined. Libraries were prepared by immunoSEQ multiplex PCR; TCRdb keeps only in-frame clonotypes and omits some of them. The repertoire has tens of thousands of clones, more than 75% of them found once; the top ten carry 35% to 40%. This CDR3 comprises 15 residues. Per the germline V gene, CDR1 is SGHAT and CDR2 is FQNNGV. With V trimmed by 5 bases and J by 2 bases, 8 bases remained unmatched. The sample belongs to a study of OX40 agonist ivuxolimab in advanced cancers. About the research overall: Enrollees could have had prior anti-PD-1, anti-PD-L1 or anti-CTLA-4 therapy, which approximately 40% had received. Whole-study results and caveats: Antigens targeted by the expanded peripheral T cells were not determined.

The V and J genes are TRBV11-2 and TRBJ1-2; 7 bases line up with TRBD1. The origin of this receptor is an adult with an advanced solid tumor such as melanoma, head and neck, liver or kidney cancer. The sample consisted of CD4+ or CD8+ T cells sorted from blood, taken in a trial of the OX40 agonist ivuxolimab. The CDR3 spells CASSPHRGSNYGYTF. In DNA form, the CDR3 reads TGTGCCAGCAGCCCCCACAGGGGATCCAACTATGGCTACACCTTC.